This is a list of T cell receptor beta chains from one sample in a study of T cell responses to AZD1222 COVID-19 vaccine. TCRdb keeps only in-frame clones here, not all; method: immunoSEQ multiplex PCR. The sample comprises 150,000 to 200,000 clones, about 91% of which are singletons, and around 1% rests with the top ten. The source material was peripheral blood, sampled 28 days after the second AZD1222 dose. Receptor source: an adult who received the AZD1222 COVID-19 vaccine. CDR3s include the opening cysteine and the closing phenylalanine or tryptophan. The D gene is left open where the match is weak. Only some rows state a clone size, as once, few, many or a class for expanded clones.

TRBJ2-1 | . | . | TRBV18 | TGTGCCAGCTCCCCAACGCCAGGGAATGAGCAGTTCTTC | CASSPTPGNEQFF
TRBJ2-2 | . | TRBD1 | TRBV29-1 | TGCAGCGCCCGACAGGGTAGCGCCGGGGAGCTGTTTTTT | CSARQGSAGELFF
TRBJ2-7 | . | TRBD1 | TRBV18 | TGTGCCAGCTCACCCCGGATCGGACAGGGCGTCGAGCAGTACTTC | CASSPRIGQGVEQYF
TRBJ1-1 | . | . | TRBV7-2 | TGTGCCAGCAGCTCCCAGGACGGGAACACTGAAGCTTTCTTT | CASSSQDGNTEAFF
TRBJ2-1 | . | . | TRBV6-6 | TGTGCCAGCAGTTACGGGGCAGCCTCCTACAATGAGCAGTTCTTC | CASSYGAASYNEQFF
TRBJ1-2 | . | . | TRBV6-6 | TGTGCCAGCAGTGACCCAGGGTACTATGGCTACACCTTC | CASSDPGYYGYTF
TRBJ1-1 | . | . | TRBV5-4 | TGTGCCAGCAGTTTGCTCTCCGGGGTGGACACTGAAGCTTTCTTT | CASSLLSGVDTEAFF
TRBJ1-2 | . | TRBD1 | TRBV5-1 | TGCGCCAGCAGCTTGGTACAGGGGGCGTACTATGGCTACACCTTC | CASSLVQGAYYGYTF
TRBJ1-4 | few | . | TRBV13 | TGTGCCAGCAGCTTAGGCCTTCTTCAGGGAATAGGAACTAATGAAAAACTGTTTTTT | CASSLGLLQGIGTNEKLFF
TRBJ2-3 | . | . | TRBV9 | TGTGCCAGCAGCTTATCGGCTCAGTCCGGGGCGGTGGATACGCAGTATTTT | CASSLSAQSGAVDTQYF
TRBJ2-3 | . | . | TRBV7-9 | TGTGCCGCCGGGGGTTACACAGATACGCAGTATTTT | CAAGGYTDTQYF
TRBJ2-7 | . | TRBD2 | TRBV7-2 | TGTGCCAGCACTTTGACTAGCGGGGGGGGCAAGCAGTACTTC | CASTLTSGGGKQYF
TRBJ1-4 | . | . | TRBV4-1 | TGCGCCAGCAGCCAAGATTTGGGAGTGGAAAAACTGTTTTTT | CASSQDLGVEKLFF
TRBJ2-3 | . | TRBD2 | TRBV7-3 | TGTGCCAGCAGCTTAACTAGCGGGGGGGCTGATACGCAGTATTTT | CASSLTSGGADTQYF
TRBJ2-2 | . | . | TRBV5-1 | TGCGCCAGCAGCTCAACAGAGACGAACACCGGGGAGCTGTTTTTT | CASSSTETNTGELFF
TRBJ1-4 | . | . | TRBV6-5 | TGTGCCAGCAGTTACAGGGATAATGAAAAACTGTTTTTT | CASSYRDNEKLFF
TRBJ2-1 | . | TRBD2 | TRBV3-1/TRBV3-2 | TGTGCCAGCAGCCAAGGGATTAGCGGGGGCCGAAGCTCCTACAATGAGCAGTTCTTC | CASSQGISGGRSSYNEQFF
TRBJ1-2 | . | . | TRBV25-1 | TGTGCCAGCAGTGAAGGGGTCGGGACCGGATCCTATGGCTACACCTTC | CASSEGVGTGSYGYTF
TRBJ1-5 | . | TRBD1 | TRBV12-5 | TGTGCTAGTGGCCCCTCCGGGACAGGGAATCAGCCCCAGCATTTT | CASGPSGTGNQPQHF
TRBJ1-2 | . | TRBD1 | TRBV2 | TGTGCCAGCAGGACGGAAGGACAGGGCGGCTACACCTTC | CASRTEGQGGYTF